This entry lists 25 T cell receptor beta chains sequenced from one sample in a study of blood T cells in healthy people across ages. PCR was performed a second time for about 6 to 12 cycles using a sample-barcoded 5' primer and a J-beta primer mix. TCRdb reanalysed the 5' RACE reads using MiXCR and keeps one entry per CDR3 protein. Of roughly 1,000,000 distinct CDR3 sequences listed, around 25% are singletons. This sample was also put to use in a study of T cells of mothers and their children.

The specimen sequenced was blood. The receptors here all came from a girl aged 2-10 years in good health.

This clonotype was picked up a small number of times. The CDR3 region is CASSTDRGIVETQYF. In DNA, the CDR3 is TGTGCCAGCAGCACGGACAGGGGGATTGTTGAGACCCAGTACTTC. V is TRBV7-8 and J is TRBJ2-5; TRBD1 matches at 10 bases. The CDR3 extends over 15 amino acids. J gave up 5 bases and V 5 bases, and 8 bases lay outside the gene matches. Germline-derived CDR1 and CDR2 are SGHVS and FQNEAQ.

This clonotype was picked up one time. The chain couples TRBV3-1 to TRBJ1-2; TRBD1 agrees at 9 bases. The length of the CDR3 is 16 residues. Per the germline V gene, CDR1 is LGHDT and CDR2 is YNNKEL (reference sequence). Trimming removed 1 base from V and 8 bases from J; junction bases left unmatched: 11. CDR3 bases: TGTGCCAGCAGCCAAGTTCGGGACAGGGTGTTTAGGGGCTACACCTTC. The encoded protein is CASSQVRDRVFRGYTF.

Comments on this clonotype: This sequence may be a read error, since a much larger clone differs from it by one base. CDR3: CASSVDGDPGERYF. DNA of the CDR3: TGTGCCAGCAGCGTAGATGGAGACCCGGGGGAGCGGTACTTC. The J gene is TRBJ2-7, the V gene TRBV9, with D possibly matching TRBD2 (6 bases). From germline, CDR1 is SGDLS and CDR2 YYNGEE. The CDR3 has 14 amino acids.

This clonotype was observed a handful of times. An end of the junction does not agree with germline; a read error may underlie this. The rearrangement joins TRBV29-1 to TRBJ2-5; the D gene could be TRBD1 or TRBD2 (5 bases each). The germline CDR1 and CDR2 sequences are SQVTM and ANQGSEA. This CDR3 is built from 12 residues. The chain's CDR3 is CSVEDDLGETVF. The DNA of the CDR3 is TGCAGCGTTGAAGATGATTTGGGGGAGACGGTCTTC.

The rearrangement joins TRBV6-6 to TRBJ2-7; D uncertain. V gave up 4 bases and J gave up 3 bases, with 22 bases separating them. Germline CDR1 reads MNHNY; CDR2 reads SVGAGI (reference sequence). The CDR3 is made up of 17 amino acids. Here the CDR3 DNA reads TGTGCCAGCAGTTTTAAAAGCCCACAGAGAACCCTCTACGAGCAGTACTTC. It is translated as CASSFKSPQRTLYEQYF.

The chain employs TRBV7-9 and TRBJ2-1; D remains unclear. Trimming took off 1 base at V and 9 bases at J, with 16 bases between the two ends. CDR1 is SEHNR and CDR2 is FQNEAQ in the germline V gene (reference sequence). The CDR3 has 15 residues. The CDR3 DNA follows: TGTGCCAGCAGCTTAGGAGGAGTGTTATGGGGTGAGCAGTTCTTC. Amino acids: CASSLGGVLWGEQFF.

This clonotype has a handful of counts. V and J are TRBV6-1 and TRBJ2-2; D perhaps matches TRBD1 (5 bases). CDR3 size: 14 residues. Trimming removed 2 bases at V and 13 bases at J, with 17 bases between. CDR1 is MNHNS and CDR2 is SASEGT in the germline V gene. The CDR3, as DNA: TGTGCCAGCAGTGAATGGCAGGGAATGTTGAGGCTGTTTTTT. Its protein is CASSEWQGMLRLFF.

The V gene is TRBV18, the J gene TRBJ1-1; possible D gene TRBD1, 5 bases. CDR1 KGHSH and CDR2 LQKENI come from the germline V gene. The CDR3 totals 14 residues. Trimming left V 0 bases short and J 11 bases short, with 16 bases between. CDR3 sequence (DNA): TGTGCCAGCTCACCACCTTCTCCGGGGACGAGTGCTTTCTTT. Protein product: CASSPPSPGTSAFF.

The V and J genes are TRBV7-9 and TRBJ1-2; a possible D gene is TRBD1 (5 bases). Trimming removed 4 bases at V and 10 bases at J, with 10 bases between. This CDR3 is 11 amino acids long. Germline assignment: CDR1 SEHNR and CDR2 FQNEAQ (reference sequence). The CDR3 region is CASSYQDTYTF. DNA of the CDR3: TGTGCCAGCAGCTACCAGGACACCTACACCTTC. Looking up the rest from reference TRBV7-9 and TRBJ1-2 gives the full variable domain: DTGVSQNPRHKITKRGQNVTFRCDPISEHNRLYWYRQTLGQGPEFLTYFQNEAQLEKSRLLSDRFSAERPKGSFSTLEIQRTEQGDSAMYLCASSYQDTYTFGSGTRLTVV.

This clonotype was counted between two and nine times. The V call is TRBV20-1, the J call TRBJ2-7; a weak D match, TRBD1 (5 bases). The CDR3 length is 14 residues. Trimming removed 3 bases from V and 0 bases from J, with 12 bases in between. CDR1 and CDR2 from the germline V gene are DFQATT and SNEGSKA (reference sequence). In DNA form, the CDR3 reads TGCAGTGCTAGGGGGCCGGCGCTCTCCTACGAGCAGTACTTC. This encodes CSARGPALSYEQYF.

J is TRBJ1-2 and V is TRBV2; 7 nucleotides align to TRBD1. The germline gives CDR1 SNHLY, CDR2 FYNNEI. V lost 2 bases, J lost 4 bases, and 7 bases stayed unmatched. This CDR3 is 15 amino acids long. This CDR3 reads CASSERQGYLYGYTF. CDR3 in DNA: TGTGCCAGCAGTGAACGACAGGGTTACCTCTATGGCTACACCTTC.

This clonotype has only one observation. The chain couples TRBV7-2 to TRBJ2-5; D remains unclear. V was clipped by 2 bases and J by 5 bases, with 15 bases between them. The V gene's germline CDR1 is SGHTA and CDR2 FQGNSA. The CDR3 loop spans 15 amino acids. This CDR3 reads CASSLSRLGAETQYF. The CDR3 nucleotides read TGTGCCAGCAGCTTATCCCGGTTAGGTGCCGAGACCCAGTACTTC.

The chain is built from TRBV6-5 and TRBJ1-5, with TRBD1 matching 7 bases. Trimming cost V 2 bases and J 6 bases; bases outside gene matches: 4. The CDR3 has 14 amino acids. The germline CDR1 and CDR2 sequences are MNHEY and SVGAGI. The CDR3 spells CASSYKQGVQPQHF. CDR3 sequence (DNA): TGTGCCAGCAGTTACAAGCAGGGGGTTCAGCCCCAGCATTTT.

The rearrangement uses TRBV4-3 and TRBJ1-1; D perhaps matches TRBD1 (6 bases). The V gene lost 0 bases and the J gene lost 4 bases, with 9 bases spanning the gap. The CDR3 is 14 residues long. Germline V lookup: CDR1 LGHNA, CDR2 YSLEER. The CDR3 loop reads CASSQEQGSTEAFF. CDR3 sequence (DNA): TGCGCCAGCAGCCAAGAACAGGGTAGCACTGAAGCTTTCTTT.

This clonotype was recorded a few times. CDR3 nucleotide sequence: TGTGCCAGCAGCCAAGAAGTGACTACGAACACCGGGGAGCTGTTTTTT. This sequence encodes CASSQEVTTNTGELFF. The chain is built from TRBV3-1 and TRBJ2-2, with D perhaps matching TRBD2 (5 bases). The germline V gene encodes CDR1 LGHDT and CDR2 YNNKEL (reference sequence). The V gene lost 0 bases and the J gene lost 0 bases, with 8 bases spanning the gap. The CDR3 loop spans 16 amino acids.

This clonotype has only a few counts. V gene TRBV7-6 combines with J gene TRBJ1-4, with 8 nucleotides matching TRBD1. Germline trimming cut 5 bases from V and 5 bases from J; bases unmatched to any gene: 16. This CDR3 comprises 18 residues. Germline V gene data show CDR1 as SGHVS and CDR2 as FNYEAQ. The CDR3 sequence is CASSPLTGAANANEKLFF. CDR3 in DNA: TGTGCCAGCAGCCCGCTGACAGGGGCGGCAAACGCAAATGAAAAACTGTTTTTT.

The genes are TRBV28 and TRBJ2-7; the D is unclear. Germline V gene sequence: CDR1 MDHEN, CDR2 SYDVKM. Trimming removed 7 bases at V and 3 bases at J, with 19 bases between. The CDR3 consists of 15 residues. CDR3 sequence reads: CASTSGPLTVYEQYF. The CDR3 DNA reads as TGTGCCAGCACCTCCGGGCCATTGACCGTCTACGAGCAGTACTTC.

This clonotype turned up a few times. At one end, the junction sequence differs from germline, possibly due to a read error. The chain couples TRBV6-1 to TRBJ1-5, with D possibly being TRBD1 (5 bases). Germline assignment: CDR1 MNHNS and CDR2 SASEGT. This CDR3 contains 11 residues. CDR3 protein: CASSETGGTYF. CDR3 sequence (DNA): TGTGCCAGCAGTGAAACGGGGGGAACCTATTTT.

In its sample, this clonotype was seen a few times. This chain uses TRBV12-5 with TRBJ2-2, with TRBD2 as a possible D gene (5 bases). The CDR3 runs 15 residues. Between the trimmed V and J ends, which lost 4 bases and 4 bases, there was a span of 13 bases. Germline values: CDR1 LGHNT, CDR2 FRNRAP. The chain's CDR3 is CASGSRAITTGELFF. For the CDR3, the DNA is TGTGCTAGTGGTTCGCGGGCGATAACCACCGGGGAGCTGTTTTTT.

The genes are TRBV2 and TRBJ2-5; 14 bases map to TRBD2. J lost 5 bases, V lost 8 bases, and 4 bases had no gene match. Looked up from germline, CDR1 is SNHLY and CDR2 is FYNNEI. CDR3 length: 14 amino acids. CDR3: CASLGLAGVETQYF. The CDR3 bases are TGTGCCAGCTTGGGACTAGCGGGAGTTGAGACCCAGTACTTC.

In this sample, this clonotype turned up a few times. The chain is built from TRBV10-3 and TRBJ2-1; tentatively, D is TRBD1 (7 bases). Trimming pared 9 bases from V and 10 bases from J, leaving 16 bases between. This CDR3 is built from 12 residues. Germline lookup yields CDR1 ENHRY and CDR2 SYGVKD. In DNA form, the CDR3 reads TGTGCCATAAATGACAGGGAGGTCGAGCAGTTCTTC. It specifies CAINDREVEQFF.

This sequence joins TRBV7-9 and TRBJ2-7, with 8 bases fitting TRBD1. V was clipped by 2 bases and J by 4 bases; unmatched bases: 7. Germline values: CDR1 SEHNR, CDR2 FQNEAQ (reference sequence). CDR3 length: 15 residues. CDR3 protein: CASSLRTGRLYEQYF. The DNA of the CDR3 is TGTGCCAGCAGCTTACGGACAGGGCGATTATACGAGCAGTACTTC.

The chain has TRBV28 and TRBJ2-1, with TRBD1 identical over 7 bases. Germline CDR1 reads MDHEN; CDR2 reads SYDVKM. The CDR3 contains 12 residues. V shed 6 bases and J 12 bases; nucleotides not matched to a gene: 8. CDR3 loop: CASRSQGLGQFF. CDR3 nucleotide sequence: TGTGCCAGCAGATCACAGGGGTTAGGGCAGTTCTTC.

V and J are TRBV10-3 and TRBJ2-7; D might be TRBD2 (5 bases). CDR1 and CDR2 from the germline V gene are ENHRY and SYGVKD. The germline V and J ends were trimmed by 8 bases and 3 bases, with 11 bases remaining between them. CDR3 length equals 12 residues. DNA for the CDR3: TGTGCCATCGGGGTGGGAGACTACGAGCAGTACTTC. Translated: CAIGVGDYEQYF.

The chain combines TRBV9 with TRBJ1-1; D not certain. The ends were cut back, 0 bases at V and 5 bases at J, with 14 bases in the middle. The CDR3 loop spans 15 amino acids. The germline gives CDR1 SGDLS, CDR2 YYNGEE. CDR3 loop: CASSVDRLGGTEAFF. CDR3 bases: TGTGCCAGCAGCGTAGATCGTTTAGGAGGGACTGAAGCTTTCTTT.